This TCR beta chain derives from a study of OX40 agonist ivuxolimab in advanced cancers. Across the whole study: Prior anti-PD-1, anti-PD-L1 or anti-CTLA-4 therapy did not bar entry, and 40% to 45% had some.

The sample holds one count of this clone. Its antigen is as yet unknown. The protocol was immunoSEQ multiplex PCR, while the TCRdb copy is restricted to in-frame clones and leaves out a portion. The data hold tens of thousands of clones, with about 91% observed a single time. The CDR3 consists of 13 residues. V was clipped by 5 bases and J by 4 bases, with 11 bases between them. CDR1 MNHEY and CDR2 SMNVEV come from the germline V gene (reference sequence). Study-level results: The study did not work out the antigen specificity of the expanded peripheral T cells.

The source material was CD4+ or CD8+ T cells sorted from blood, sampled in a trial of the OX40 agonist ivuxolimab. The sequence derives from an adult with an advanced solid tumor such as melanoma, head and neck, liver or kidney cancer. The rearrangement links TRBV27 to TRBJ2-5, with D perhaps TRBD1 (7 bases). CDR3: CASSPQGGETQYF. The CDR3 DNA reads TGTGCCAGCAGTCCTCAGGGGGGAGAGACCCAGTACTTC.